This T cell receptor beta chain is from a study of T cells after yellow fever vaccination. Regarding the study as a whole: Just a small share of clonotypes turned up in the CD4 compartment as well as the CD8 compartment.

TCRdb redid the calling of the 5' RACE reads with MiXCR, one entry per CDR3 protein. This sample has about 320,000 distinct CDR3 sequences, with around 7% found just once. Comment on this clonotype: No antigen is known for it.

Per germline, CDR1 MNHEY and CDR2 SVGEGT. With 7 bases removed from V and 3 bases from J, the gap between germline ends came to 8 bases. The CDR3 is made up of 12 amino acids. The chain combines TRBV6-2 or TRBV6-3 with TRBJ2-3; D unclear. The input for sequencing was PBMCs, taken roughly seven weeks after the first yellow fever vaccination. The clonotype was recovered from a man between 18 and 35 years old who received the YFV17D yellow fever vaccine. The CDR3: CASTKGTDTQYF. CDR3 nucleotide sequence: TGTGCCAGCACCAAAGGGACAGATACGCAGTATTTT.